This T cell receptor (beta chain) emerged from a study of CD8 T cells in Susac syndrome. Random hexamers served to reverse transcribe roughly 0.5 to 1 ug RNA. Across 54 Vbeta and 13 Jbeta, TCR beta CDR3 was amplified with immunoSEQ multiplex PCR. TCRdb re-called the immunoSEQ multiplex PCR reads with MiXCR, one entry per CDR3 protein. The repertoire includes hundreds of thousands of distinct CDR3 sequences, 85% to 95% of them detected once, and approximately 0.15% sits in the top ten. The J segment lost 6 bases and the V segment lost 10 bases, leaving 19 bases of the junction unmatched. Germline V lookup: CDR1 MDHEN, CDR2 SYDVKM. This CDR3 is 17 amino acids long.

The receptor was isolated from a human donor with Susac syndrome. This chain joins TRBV28 and TRBJ1-5; 9 bases are a match to TRBD1. Sequencing was performed on CD4+ T cells from PBMCs. The CDR3 nucleotides read TGTGCCACCGGAACAGGGGGCGCTGAATGGAGCGGTCAGCCCCAGCATTTT. Translating it yields CATGTGGAEWSGQPQHF.